The 17 T cell receptor beta chains below were found in one sample sequenced in a study of cytomegalovirus exposure and HLA in healthy donors. With 60 Vbeta and 13 Jbeta primers, the PCR was carried out. The assay was immunoSEQ multiplex PCR, and TCRdb's table has in-frame clones only and misses some. The repertoire includes 150,000 to 200,000 clones, approximately 80% of them detected once, and roughly 10% sits in the top ten. Specimen: PBMCs. The receptors shown here come from a man between 18 and 35 years old in good health and CMV-seropositive.

The J gene is TRBJ2-1, the V gene TRBV2; possible D gene TRBD1, 5 bases. Germline V CDR1 and CDR2: SNHLY, FYNNEI. Trimming removed 11 bases at V and 2 bases at J, with 7 bases between. This CDR3 comprises 11 residues. The CDR3 DNA follows: TGTGCCGGGGCCCCCTACAATGAGCAGTTCTTC. Translation gives CAGAPYNEQFF.

The chain combines TRBV5-1 with TRBJ1-1, with D possibly being TRBD1 (6 bases). Between the trimmed V and J ends, which lost 4 bases and 6 bases, there was a span of 22 bases. The germline gives CDR1 SGHRS, CDR2 YFSETQ. The CDR3 has 16 residues. CDR3 sequence: CASSVDRIQGSAEAFF. The CDR3 DNA is TGCGCCAGCAGCGTGGACCGAATACAGGGCTCGGCTGAAGCTTTCTTT.

The V call is TRBV7-3, the J call TRBJ2-1; the match to TRBD1 covers 7 bases. The CDR3 contains 14 residues. Germline V gene data show CDR1 as SGHTA and CDR2 as FQGTGA. V trimming: 8 bases; J trimming: 5 bases; junction bases outside the gene matches: 9. The CDR3 loop is CASAGTERHNEQFF. DNA of the CDR3: TGTGCCAGCGCCGGGACAGAGAGGCACAATGAGCAGTTCTTC.

V and J are TRBV9 and TRBJ1-1; TRBD1 agrees at 10 bases. Germline CDR1 reads SGDLS; CDR2 reads YYNGEE. The CDR3 is 15 residues long. Unmatched junction bases numbered 3, after V lost 3 bases and J lost 1 base. This CDR3 is CASSGTGGGNTEAFF. The DNA for the CDR3 is TGTGCCAGCAGCGGGACAGGGGGAGGGAACACTGAAGCTTTCTTT.

This chain links TRBV7-6 with TRBJ2-3; D is possibly TRBD2 (6 bases). CDR1 is SGHVS, CDR2 FNYEAQ, per germline. Between the trimmed V and J ends, which lost 6 bases and 0 bases, there was a span of 13 bases. The CDR3 runs to 15 residues. The CDR3 reads CASRAGPTSTDTQYF. The DNA for the CDR3 is TGTGCCAGCAGGGCGGGGCCTACTAGCACAGATACGCAGTATTTT. Full variable domain (remainder filled in from reference TRBV7-6 and TRBJ2-3): GAGVSQSPRYKVTKRGQDVALRCDPISGHVSLYWYRQALGQGPEFLTYFNYEAQQDKSGLPNDRFSAERPEGSISTLTIQRTEQRDSAMYRCASRAGPTSTDTQYFGPGTRLTVL.

V is TRBV18 and J is TRBJ2-1; D gene ambiguous. This CDR3 is 16 amino acids long. Germline assignment: CDR1 KGHSH and CDR2 LQKENI. V was pared by 3 bases and J by 3 bases, with 15 bases between. The CDR3 nucleotides are TGTGCCAGCTCACCCTCTTCCGTAGGAGTCTACAATGAGCAGTTCTTC. This gives the protein CASSPSSVGVYNEQFF.

V and J are TRBV27 and TRBJ1-1; 7 bases are a match to TRBD1. This CDR3 is built from 19 residues. V gave up 6 bases and J gave up 1 base; unmatched junction bases: 20. The germline V gene encodes CDR1 MNHEY and CDR2 SMNVEV (reference sequence). Written as DNA, the CDR3 is TGTGCCAGCAGACACCCCCCCTTGACAGGGCCGGGTTGGAACACTGAAGCTTTCTTT. Translating it yields CASRHPPLTGPGWNTEAFF.

The V and J genes are TRBV7-8 and TRBJ2-3, with 7 bases that match TRBD1. The CDR3 totals 16 residues. The ends lost 1 base at V and 2 bases at J; junction bases unmatched: 6. Germline V CDR1 and CDR2: SGHVS, FQNEAQ. This CDR3 is CASSLVHDRDTDTQYF. The CDR3 coding sequence is TGTGCCAGCAGCTTAGTTCACGACAGGGACACAGATACGCAGTATTTT.

CDR3 nucleotide sequence: TGTGCCAGCAGCGATGGGACAGGGGGTATCAATGAGCAGTTCTTC. This codes for CASSDGTGGINEQFF. This sequence joins TRBV9 and TRBJ2-1; TRBD1 matches 11 bases. The CDR3 spans 15 residues. The J segment lost 6 bases and the V segment lost 3 bases, leaving 5 bases of the junction unmatched. Germline V gene data show CDR1 as SGDLS and CDR2 as YYNGEE.

In this sample, this clone turned up once. This chain joins TRBV7-6 and TRBJ1-4; the D gene is possibly TRBD1 (5 bases). Per the germline V gene, CDR1 is SGHVS and CDR2 is FNYEAQ. Trimming removed 4 bases from V and 6 bases from J, with 18 bases in between. The CDR3 spans 16 residues. The CDR3 nucleotides are TGTGCCAGCAGCTCGGCCATGGGGCGTGTAGATGAAAAACTGTTTTTT. Amino acid sequence: CASSSAMGRVDEKLFF.

The chain carries TRBV5-1 and TRBJ1-2; 7 positions agree with TRBD1. Germline trimming cut 0 bases from V and 4 bases from J; bases unmatched to any gene: 9. The CDR3 runs to 16 residues. The germline gives CDR1 SGHRS, CDR2 YFSETQ. CDR3 bases: TGCGCCAGCAGCTTGGGAAGAACAGGGGTGGGCTATGGCTACACCTTC. It encodes CASSLGRTGVGYGYTF.

V is TRBV6-5 and J is TRBJ2-1, with D maybe TRBD1 (7 bases). Germline CDR1 and CDR2: MNHEY and SVGAGI. V was cut by 4 bases and J by 2 bases, with 9 bases left in between. CDR3 length: 14 amino acids. This CDR3 is CASSSGGPYNEQFF. In nucleotides, the CDR3 is TGTGCCAGCAGTTCAGGGGGGCCCTACAATGAGCAGTTCTTC.

The V gene is TRBV19, the J gene TRBJ2-5; 7 nucleotides agree with TRBD2. The CDR3 runs 15 residues. Germline V CDR1 and CDR2: LNHDA, SQIVND (reference sequence). The trim removed 3 bases at V and 4 bases at J, leaving 8 bases unmatched. CDR3 DNA: TGTGCCAGTAGTATTCTTTCGGGGGAGGGAGAGACCCAGTACTTC. It encodes CASSILSGEGETQYF.

The gene calls are TRBV6-5 and TRBJ1-1; tentative D call: TRBD1 (6 bases). This CDR3 comprises 14 residues. CDR1 MNHEY and CDR2 SVGAGI come from the germline V gene. Trimming took 5 bases from V and 0 from J, leaving 10 bases between them. CDR3 residues: CASSVQGMNTEAFF. CDR3 sequence (DNA): TGTGCCAGCAGTGTCCAGGGGATGAACACTGAAGCTTTCTTT.

This chain connects TRBV15 to TRBJ1-5; D unclear. This CDR3 has 14 amino acids. Germline V gene data show CDR1 as LNHNV and CDR2 as YYDKDF (reference sequence). V lost 3 bases and J lost 2, with 8 bases in between. The CDR3 reads CATSRRGGNQPQHF. CDR3 DNA: TGTGCCACCAGCAGGCGCGGTGGCAATCAGCCCCAGCATTTT.

The CDR3 sequence: CASSVSSGSTEAFF. The CDR3 nucleotides read TGTGCCAGCAGCGTATCTTCAGGGTCGACTGAAGCTTTCTTT. The chain recombines TRBV9 with TRBJ1-1, with D maybe TRBD1 (5 bases). This CDR3 has 14 residues. Germline-derived CDR1 and CDR2 are SGDLS and YYNGEE. Trimming cost V 1 base and J 5 bases, with 12 bases left between them.

V and J are TRBV5-1 and TRBJ2-2; D call uncertain. Germline CDR1 SGHRS, CDR2 YFSETQ. Trimming took 6 bases from V and 5 from J, leaving 5 bases between them. CDR3 length: 11 amino acids. Here the CDR3 reads CASTQTGELFF. DNA of the CDR3: TGCGCCAGCACCCAGACCGGGGAGCTGTTTTTT.